This TCR beta chain originates from a study of blood T cell repertoires in COVID-19. Study summary: Material from acute and convalescent COVID-19 was sourced from the United States, Italy and Spain.

This CDR3 comprises 16 residues. Germline V gene lookup returns CDR1 LNHNV and CDR2 YYDKDF (reference sequence). J was trimmed by 2 bases and V by 4 bases; bases with no gene match: 7. Using immunoSEQ multiplex PCR, the repertoire was profiled, and TCRdb retains in-frame clones only, with some absent. This sample has around 160,000 clones, with 84% found just once. The receptor's source is a woman aged 80 or over with acute or convalescent COVID-19. The gene calls are TRBV15 and TRBJ2-3, with TRBD2 matching 9 bases. Source material: peripheral blood. CDR3 sequence: CATSKFVAGDTDTQYF. DNA of the CDR3: TGTGCCACCAGCAAGTTCGTAGCGGGGGACACAGATACGCAGTATTTT.